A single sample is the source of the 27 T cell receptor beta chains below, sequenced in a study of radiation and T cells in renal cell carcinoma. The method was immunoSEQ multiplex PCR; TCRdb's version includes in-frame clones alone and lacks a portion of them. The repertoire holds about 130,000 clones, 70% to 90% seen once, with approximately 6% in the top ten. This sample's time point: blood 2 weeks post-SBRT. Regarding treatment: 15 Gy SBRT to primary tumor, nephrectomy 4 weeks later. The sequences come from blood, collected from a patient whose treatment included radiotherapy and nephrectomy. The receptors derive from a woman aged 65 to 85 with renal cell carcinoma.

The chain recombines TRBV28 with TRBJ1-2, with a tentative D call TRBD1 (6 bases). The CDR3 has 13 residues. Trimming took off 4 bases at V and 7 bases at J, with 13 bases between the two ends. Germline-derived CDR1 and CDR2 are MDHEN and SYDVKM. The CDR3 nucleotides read TGTGCCAGCAGTTCCTCGGGGGGCGGTGGCTACACCTTC. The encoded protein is CASSSSGGGGYTF.

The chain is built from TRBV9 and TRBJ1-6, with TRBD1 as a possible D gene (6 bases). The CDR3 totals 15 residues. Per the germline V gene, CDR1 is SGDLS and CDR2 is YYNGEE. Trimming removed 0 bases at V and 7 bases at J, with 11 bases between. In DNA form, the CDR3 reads TGTGCCAGCAGCGTAGCTGAGGGGGTCAATTCACCCCTCCACTTT. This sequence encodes CASSVAEGVNSPLHF.

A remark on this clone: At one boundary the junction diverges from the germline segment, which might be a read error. The CDR3 loop reads CASSSRVDNSPPHF. DNA for the CDR3: TGTGCCAGCAGCTCGAGGGTGGATAATTCACCCCCCCACTTT. The gene calls are TRBV13 and TRBJ1-6; D not certain. CDR1 PRHDT and CDR2 FYEKMQ come from the germline V gene (reference sequence). This CDR3 is 14 amino acids long.

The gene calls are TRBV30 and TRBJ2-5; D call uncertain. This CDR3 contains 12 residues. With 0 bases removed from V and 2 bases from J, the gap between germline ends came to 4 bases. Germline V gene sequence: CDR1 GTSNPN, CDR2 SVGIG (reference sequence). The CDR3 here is CAWSVQQETQYF. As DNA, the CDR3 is TGTGCCTGGAGTGTACAGCAAGAGACCCAGTACTTC.

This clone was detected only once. In DNA form, the CDR3 reads TGTGCCAGCAGTTCCCGGTCGAGCTCCTACGAGCAGTACTTC. Translating it yields CASSSRSSSYEQYF. This chain joins TRBV27 and TRBJ2-7; no definite D call. With 4 bases removed from V and 0 bases from J, the gap between germline ends came to 10 bases. Germline V gene sequence: CDR1 MNHEY, CDR2 SMNVEV (reference sequence). The CDR3 has 14 amino acids.

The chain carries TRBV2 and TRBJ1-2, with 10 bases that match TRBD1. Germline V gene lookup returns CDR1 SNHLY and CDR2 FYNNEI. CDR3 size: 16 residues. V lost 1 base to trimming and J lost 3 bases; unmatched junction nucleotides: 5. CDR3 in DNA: TGTGCCAGCAGTGAAGAAGGACAGGGGGTACACTATGGCTACACCTTC. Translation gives CASSEEGQGVHYGYTF.

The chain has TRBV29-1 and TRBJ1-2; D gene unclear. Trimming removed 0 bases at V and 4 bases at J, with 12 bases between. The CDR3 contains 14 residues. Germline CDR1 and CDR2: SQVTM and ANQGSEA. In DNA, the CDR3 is TGCAGCGTTGAAGACGTTGCAGAACTCTATGGCTACACCTTC. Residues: CSVEDVAELYGYTF.

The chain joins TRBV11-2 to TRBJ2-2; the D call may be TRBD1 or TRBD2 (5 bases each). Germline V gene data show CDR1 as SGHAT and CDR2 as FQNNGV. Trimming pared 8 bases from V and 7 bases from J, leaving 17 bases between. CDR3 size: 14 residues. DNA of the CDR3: TGTGCCAGCGCAATTACCGGGACCCACGGGGAGCTGTTTTTT. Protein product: CASAITGTHGELFF.

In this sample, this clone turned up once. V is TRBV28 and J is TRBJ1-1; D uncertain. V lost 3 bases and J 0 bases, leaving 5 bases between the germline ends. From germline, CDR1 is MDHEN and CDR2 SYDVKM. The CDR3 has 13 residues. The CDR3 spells CASSFRVNTEAFF. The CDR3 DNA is TGTGCCAGCAGTTTTAGGGTGAACACTGAAGCTTTCTTT.

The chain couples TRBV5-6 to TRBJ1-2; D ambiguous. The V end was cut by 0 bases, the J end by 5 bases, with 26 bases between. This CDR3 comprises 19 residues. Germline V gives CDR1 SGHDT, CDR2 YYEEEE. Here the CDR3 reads CASSLANVGNTKWTYGYTF. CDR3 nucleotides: TGTGCCAGCAGCTTGGCCAACGTAGGGAACACGAAATGGACTTATGGCTACACCTTC. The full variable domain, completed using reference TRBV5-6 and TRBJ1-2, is DAGVTQSPTHLIKTRGQQVTLRCSPKSGHDTVSWYQQALGQGPQFIFQYYEEEERQRGNFPDRFSGHQFPNYSSELNVNALLLGDSALYLCASSLANVGNTKWTYGYTFGSGTRLTVV.

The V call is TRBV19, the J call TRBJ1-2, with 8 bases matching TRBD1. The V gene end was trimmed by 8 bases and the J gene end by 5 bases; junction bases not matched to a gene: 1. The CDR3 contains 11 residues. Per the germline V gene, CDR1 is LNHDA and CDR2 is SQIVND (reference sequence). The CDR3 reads CASRQGYGYTF. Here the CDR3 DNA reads TGTGCCAGTCGACAGGGGTATGGCTACACCTTC.

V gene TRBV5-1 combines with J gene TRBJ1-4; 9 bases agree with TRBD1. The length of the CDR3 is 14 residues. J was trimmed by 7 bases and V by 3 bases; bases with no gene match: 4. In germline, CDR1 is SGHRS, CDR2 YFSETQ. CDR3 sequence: CASSSDRGSEKLFF. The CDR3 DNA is TGCGCCAGCAGCTCGGACAGGGGAAGTGAAAAACTGTTTTTT.

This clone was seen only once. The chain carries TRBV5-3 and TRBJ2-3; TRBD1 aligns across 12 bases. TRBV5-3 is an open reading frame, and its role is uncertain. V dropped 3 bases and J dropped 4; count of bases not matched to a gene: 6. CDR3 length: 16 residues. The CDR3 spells CARSWGQGAGADTQYF. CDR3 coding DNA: TGTGCCAGAAGCTGGGGACAGGGGGCAGGGGCAGATACGCAGTATTTT.

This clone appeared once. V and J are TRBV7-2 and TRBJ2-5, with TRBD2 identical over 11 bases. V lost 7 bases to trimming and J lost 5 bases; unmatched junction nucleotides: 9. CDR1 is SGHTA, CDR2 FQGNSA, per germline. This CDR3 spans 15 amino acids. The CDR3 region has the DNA TGTGCCAGCACCCGTAGCGGGGGGGCCGGTGAGACCCAGTACTTC. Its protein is CASTRSGGAGETQYF.

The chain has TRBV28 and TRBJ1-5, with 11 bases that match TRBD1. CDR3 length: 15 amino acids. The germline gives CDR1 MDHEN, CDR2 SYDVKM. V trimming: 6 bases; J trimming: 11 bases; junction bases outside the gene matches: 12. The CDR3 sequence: CASSPGTGGPGAQHF. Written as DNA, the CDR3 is TGTGCCAGCAGCCCCGGGACAGGGGGACCCGGGGCCCAGCATTTT.

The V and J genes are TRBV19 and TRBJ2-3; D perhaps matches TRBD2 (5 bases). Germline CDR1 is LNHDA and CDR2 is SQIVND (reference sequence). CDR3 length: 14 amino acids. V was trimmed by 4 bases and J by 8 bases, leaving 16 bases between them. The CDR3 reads CASSTAAPRGTQYF. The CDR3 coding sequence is TGTGCCAGTAGTACCGCCGCGCCCCGGGGTACGCAGTATTTT.

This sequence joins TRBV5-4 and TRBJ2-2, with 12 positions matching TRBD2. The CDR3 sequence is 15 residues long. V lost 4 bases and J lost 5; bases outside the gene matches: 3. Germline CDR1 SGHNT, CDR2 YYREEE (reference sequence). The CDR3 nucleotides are TGTGCCAGCAGCCGGACTAGCGGGGTTACCGGGGAGCTGTTTTTT. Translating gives CASSRTSGVTGELFF. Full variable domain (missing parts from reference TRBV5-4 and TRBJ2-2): ETGVTQSPTHLIKTRGQQVTLRCSSQSGHNTVSWYQQALGQGPQFIFQYYREEENGRGNFPPRFSGLQFPNYSSELNVNALELDDSALYLCASSRTSGVTGELFFGEGSRLTVL.

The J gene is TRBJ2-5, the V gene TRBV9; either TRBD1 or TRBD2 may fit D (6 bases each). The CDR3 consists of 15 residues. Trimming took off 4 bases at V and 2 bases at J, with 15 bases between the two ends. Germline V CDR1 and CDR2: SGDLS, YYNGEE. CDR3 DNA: TGTGCCAGCAGCCTCCGGGGGACAAGGCAAGAGACCCAGTACTTC. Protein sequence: CASSLRGTRQETQYF.

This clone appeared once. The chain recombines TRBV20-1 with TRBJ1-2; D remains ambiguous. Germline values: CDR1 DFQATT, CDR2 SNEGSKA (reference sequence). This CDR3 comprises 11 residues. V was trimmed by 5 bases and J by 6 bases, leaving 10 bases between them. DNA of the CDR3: TGCAGTGCTGCGGACGACCATGGCTACACCTTC. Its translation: CSAADDHGYTF.

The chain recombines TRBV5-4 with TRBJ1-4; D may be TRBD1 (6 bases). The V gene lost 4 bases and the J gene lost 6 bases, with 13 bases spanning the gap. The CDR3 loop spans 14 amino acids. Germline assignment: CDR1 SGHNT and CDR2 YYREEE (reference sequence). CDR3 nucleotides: TGTGCCAGCAGCCCGACAGGCCCTCATGAAAAACTGTTTTTT. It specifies CASSPTGPHEKLFF.

The CDR3 reads CASSLRLGEAFF. The CDR3 nucleotides read TGTGCCAGCAGTTTAAGGCTAGGTGAAGCTTTCTTT. The chain has TRBV28 and TRBJ1-1; D remains ambiguous. CDR1 and CDR2 (germline): MDHEN, SYDVKM. The CDR3 consists of 12 residues. Trimming stripped 2 bases from V and 7 bases from J, with 8 bases between. Based on the CDR3 plus reference TRBV28 and TRBJ1-1, the full variable domain is DVKVTQSSRYLVKRTGEKVFLECVQDMDHENMFWYRQDPGLGLRLIYFSYDVKMKEKGDIPEGYSVSREKKERFSLILESASTNQTSMYLCASSLRLGEAFFGQGTRLTVV.

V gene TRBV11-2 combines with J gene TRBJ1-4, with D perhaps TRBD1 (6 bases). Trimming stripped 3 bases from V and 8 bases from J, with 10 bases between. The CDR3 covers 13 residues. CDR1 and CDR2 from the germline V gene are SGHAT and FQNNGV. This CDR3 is CASSFDRSEKLFF. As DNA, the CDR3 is TGTGCCAGCAGCTTTGACAGGTCCGAAAAACTGTTTTTT. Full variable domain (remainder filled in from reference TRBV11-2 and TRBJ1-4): EAGVAQSPRYKIIEKRQSVAFWCNPISGHATLYWYQQILGQGPKLLIQFQNNGVVDDSQLPKDRFSAERLKGVDSTLKIQPAKLEDSAVYLCASSFDRSEKLFFGSGTQLSVL.

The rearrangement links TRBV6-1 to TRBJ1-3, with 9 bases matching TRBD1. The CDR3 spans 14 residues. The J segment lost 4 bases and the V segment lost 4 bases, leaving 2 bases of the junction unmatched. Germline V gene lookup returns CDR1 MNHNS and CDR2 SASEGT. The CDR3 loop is CASSAGTGGNTIYF. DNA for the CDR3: TGTGCCAGCAGTGCCGGGACAGGGGGAAACACCATATATTTT.

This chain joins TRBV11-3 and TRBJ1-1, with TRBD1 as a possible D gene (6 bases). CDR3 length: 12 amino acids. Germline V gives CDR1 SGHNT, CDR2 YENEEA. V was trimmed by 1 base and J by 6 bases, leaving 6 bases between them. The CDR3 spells CASSLAGAEAFF. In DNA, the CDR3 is TGTGCCAGCAGCTTAGCAGGGGCTGAAGCTTTCTTT.

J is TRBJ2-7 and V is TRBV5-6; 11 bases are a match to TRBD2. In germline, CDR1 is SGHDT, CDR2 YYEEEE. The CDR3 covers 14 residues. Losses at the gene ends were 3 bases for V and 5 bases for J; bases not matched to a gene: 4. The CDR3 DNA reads TGTGCCAGCAGCTGGACTAGCGGGTATGACGAGCAGTACTTC. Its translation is CASSWTSGYDEQYF.

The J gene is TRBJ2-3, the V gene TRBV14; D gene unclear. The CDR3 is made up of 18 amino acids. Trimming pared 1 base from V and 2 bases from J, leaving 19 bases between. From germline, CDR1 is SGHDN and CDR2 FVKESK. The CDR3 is CASSQGSVSPHFTDTQYF. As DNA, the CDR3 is TGTGCCAGCAGCCAAGGGTCTGTCAGCCCGCACTTCACAGATACGCAGTATTTT.

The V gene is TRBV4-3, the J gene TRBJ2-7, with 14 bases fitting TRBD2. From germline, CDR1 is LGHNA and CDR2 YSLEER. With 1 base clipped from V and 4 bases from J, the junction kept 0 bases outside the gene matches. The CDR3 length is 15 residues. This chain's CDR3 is CASSQGLAGGYEQYF. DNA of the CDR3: TGCGCCAGCAGCCAAGGACTAGCGGGGGGGTACGAGCAGTACTTC.